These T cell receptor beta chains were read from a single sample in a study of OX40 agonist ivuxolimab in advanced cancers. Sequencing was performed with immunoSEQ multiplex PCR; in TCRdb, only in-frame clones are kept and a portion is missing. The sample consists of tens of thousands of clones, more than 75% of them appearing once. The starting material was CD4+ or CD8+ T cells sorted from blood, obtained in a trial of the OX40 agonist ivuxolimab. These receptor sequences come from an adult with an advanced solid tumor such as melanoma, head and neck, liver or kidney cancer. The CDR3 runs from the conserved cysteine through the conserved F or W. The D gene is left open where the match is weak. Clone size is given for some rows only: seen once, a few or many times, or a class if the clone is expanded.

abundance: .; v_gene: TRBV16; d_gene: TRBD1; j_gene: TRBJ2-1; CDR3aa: CASSQPRQGSYNEQFF; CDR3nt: TGTGCCAGCAGCCAACCTAGACAGGGGTCCTACAATGAGCAGTTCTTC
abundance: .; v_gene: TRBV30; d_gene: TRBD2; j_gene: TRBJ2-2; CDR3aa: CAWAGPGLAGGGELFF; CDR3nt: TGTGCCTGGGCAGGGCCGGGACTAGCGGGTGGCGGGGAGCTGTTTTTT
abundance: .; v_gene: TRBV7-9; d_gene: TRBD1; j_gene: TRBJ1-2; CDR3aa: CASSLDRGLGYTF; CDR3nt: TGTGCCAGCAGCTTAGACAGGGGGCTTGGCTACACCTTC
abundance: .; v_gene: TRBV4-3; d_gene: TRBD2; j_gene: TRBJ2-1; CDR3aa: CASSQWTSGSLGNEQFF; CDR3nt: TGCGCCAGCAGCCAATGGACTAGCGGGAGCCTCGGAAATGAGCAGTTCTTC
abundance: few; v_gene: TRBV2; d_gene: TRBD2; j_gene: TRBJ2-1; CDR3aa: CASSARGGDPYNEQFF; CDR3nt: TGTGCCAGCAGTGCCCGCGGGGGTGACCCCTACAATGAGCAGTTCTTC
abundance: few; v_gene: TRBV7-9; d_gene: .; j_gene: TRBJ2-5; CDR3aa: CASSSTGFAETQYF; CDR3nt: TGTGCCAGCAGCTCAACAGGGTTTGCAGAGACCCAGTACTTC
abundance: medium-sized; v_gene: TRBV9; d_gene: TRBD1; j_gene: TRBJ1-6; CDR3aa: CASGQEDSPLHF; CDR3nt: TGTGCCAGCGGACAGGAGGATTCACCCCTCCACTTT
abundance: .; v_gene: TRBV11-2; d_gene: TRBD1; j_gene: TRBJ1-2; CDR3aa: CASSQIQGLRGYTF; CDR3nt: TGCGCCAGCAGCCAGATACAGGGGTTGAGGGGCTACACCTTC
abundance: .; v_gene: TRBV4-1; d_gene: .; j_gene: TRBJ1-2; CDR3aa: CASSSRTNYGYTF; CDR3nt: TGCGCCAGCAGCTCGCGGACTAACTATGGCTACACCTTC
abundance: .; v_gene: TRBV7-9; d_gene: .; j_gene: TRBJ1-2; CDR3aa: CASSSTGGLDGYTF; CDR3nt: TGTGCCAGCAGCAGCACCGGGGGGCTAGATGGCTACACCTTC
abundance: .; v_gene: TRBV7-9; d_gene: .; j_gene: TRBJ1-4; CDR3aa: CASSLGLGAGEKLFF; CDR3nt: TGTGCCAGCAGCTTAGGATTGGGGGCTGGGGAAAAACTGTTTTTT
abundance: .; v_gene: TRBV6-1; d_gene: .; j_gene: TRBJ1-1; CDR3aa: CASRALGLNTEAFF; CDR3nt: TGTGCCAGCAGGGCCTTGGGGCTGAACACTGAAGCTTTCTTT
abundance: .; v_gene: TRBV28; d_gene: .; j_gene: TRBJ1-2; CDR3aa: CASSTPGHSWGYTF; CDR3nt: TGTGCCAGCAGCACCCCGGGACACAGCTGGGGCTACACCTTC
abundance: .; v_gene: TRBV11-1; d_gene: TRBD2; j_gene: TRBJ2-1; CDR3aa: CASSSYPRGGADDEQFF; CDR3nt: TGTGCCAGCAGCTCATACCCCCGCGGGGGGGCCGATGATGAGCAGTTCTTC
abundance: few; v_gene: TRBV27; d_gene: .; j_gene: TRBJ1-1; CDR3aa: CASRQGGITEAFF; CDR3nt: TGTGCCAGCCGACAAGGCGGGATCACTGAAGCTTTCTTT
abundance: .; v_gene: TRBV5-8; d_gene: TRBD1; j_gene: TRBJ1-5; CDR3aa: CASSPGQGIYQPQHF; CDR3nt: TGTGCCAGCAGTCCGGGACAGGGGATTTATCAGCCCCAGCATTTT
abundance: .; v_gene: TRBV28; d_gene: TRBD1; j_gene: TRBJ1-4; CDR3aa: CASSPTGATNEKLFF; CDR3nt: TGTGCCAGCAGCCCGACAGGGGCCACTAATGAAAAACTGTTTTTT
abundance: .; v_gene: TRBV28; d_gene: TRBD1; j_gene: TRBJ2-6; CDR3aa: CASSAYLPRQGSGANVLTF; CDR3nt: TGTGCCAGCAGTGCTTACTTACCAAGACAGGGCTCCGGGGCCAACGTCCTGACTTTC
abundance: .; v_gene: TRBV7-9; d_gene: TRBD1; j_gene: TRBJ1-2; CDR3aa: CASTHRDRENYGYTF; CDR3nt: TGTGCCAGCACCCACCGGGACAGGGAGAACTATGGCTACACCTTC
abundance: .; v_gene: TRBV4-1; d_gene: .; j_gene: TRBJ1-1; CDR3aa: CASSHAGDPTWVTEAFF; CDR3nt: TGCGCCAGCAGCCACGCGGGGGACCCCACGTGGGTCACTGAAGCTTTCTTT
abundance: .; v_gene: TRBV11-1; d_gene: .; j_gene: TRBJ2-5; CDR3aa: CASSLFHGSPLGQTQYF; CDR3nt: TGTGCCAGCAGCTTGTTTCACGGGTCACCCCTCGGCCAGACCCAGTACTTC
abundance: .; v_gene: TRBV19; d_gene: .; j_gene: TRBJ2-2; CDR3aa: CASSIPGTGELFF; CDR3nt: TGTGCCAGTAGTATACCAGGCACCGGGGAGCTGTTTTTT
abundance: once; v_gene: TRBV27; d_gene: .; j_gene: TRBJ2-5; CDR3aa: CAVRDPYQETQYF; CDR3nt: TGTGCCGTCAGGGACCCGTACCAAGAGACCCAGTACTTC
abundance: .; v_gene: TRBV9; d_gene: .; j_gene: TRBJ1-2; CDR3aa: CASSGTQTGGGYTF; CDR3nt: TGTGCCAGCAGCGGTACACAAACGGGGGGTGGCTACACCTTC
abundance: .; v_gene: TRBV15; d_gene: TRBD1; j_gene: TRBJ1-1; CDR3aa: CATSREPIGTGDTEAFF; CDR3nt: TGTGCCACCAGCAGAGAACCCATCGGGACAGGGGACACTGAAGCTTTCTTT
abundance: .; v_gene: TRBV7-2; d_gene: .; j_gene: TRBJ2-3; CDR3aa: CASSSGRTIWATDTQYF; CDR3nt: TGTGCCAGCAGCTCCGGCCGGACAATCTGGGCCACAGATACGCAGTATTTT
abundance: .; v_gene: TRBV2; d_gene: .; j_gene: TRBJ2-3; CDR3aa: CASSDGTDTQYF; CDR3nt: TGTGCCAGCAGCGACGGCACAGATACGCAGTATTTT
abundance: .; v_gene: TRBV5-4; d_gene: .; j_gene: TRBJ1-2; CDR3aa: CASSFGVNIGGYTF; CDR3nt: TGTGCCAGCAGCTTTGGGGTAAACATTGGGGGCTACACCTTC
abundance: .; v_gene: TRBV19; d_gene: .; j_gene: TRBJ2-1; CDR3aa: CASSNSLGNEQFF; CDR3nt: TGTGCCAGTAGTAATTCCTTAGGCAATGAGCAGTTCTTC
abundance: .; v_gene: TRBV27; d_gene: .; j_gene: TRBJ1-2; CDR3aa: CASRRETNYGYTF; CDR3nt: TGTGCCAGCAGGAGGGAGACTAACTATGGCTACACCTTC
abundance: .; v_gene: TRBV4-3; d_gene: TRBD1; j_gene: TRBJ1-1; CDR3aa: CASSQADREGTEAFF; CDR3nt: TGCGCCAGCAGCCAAGCAGACAGGGAGGGTACTGAAGCTTTCTTT
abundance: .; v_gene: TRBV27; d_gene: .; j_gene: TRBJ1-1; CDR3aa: CASRELPGQETEAFF; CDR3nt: TGTGCCAGCAGAGAACTCCCGGGACAAGAGACTGAAGCTTTCTTT
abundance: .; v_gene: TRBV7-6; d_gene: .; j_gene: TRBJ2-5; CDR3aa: CASRPRGTETQYF; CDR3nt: TGTGCCAGCAGGCCACGGGGTACAGAGACCCAGTACTTC
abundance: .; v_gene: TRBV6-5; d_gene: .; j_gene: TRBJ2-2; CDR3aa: CASSYFGTGELFF; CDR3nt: TGTGCCAGCAGTTACTTTGGTACCGGGGAGCTGTTTTTT
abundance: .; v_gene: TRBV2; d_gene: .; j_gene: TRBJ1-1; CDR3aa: CASPKDQGLTEAFF; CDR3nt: TGTGCCAGCCCAAAGGATCAGGGTCTCACTGAAGCTTTCTTT
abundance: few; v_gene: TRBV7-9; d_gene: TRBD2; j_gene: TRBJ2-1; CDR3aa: CASSLPRTSGGIHNEQFF; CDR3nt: TGTGCCAGCAGCTTACCTCGGACTAGCGGAGGCATCCACAATGAGCAGTTCTTC
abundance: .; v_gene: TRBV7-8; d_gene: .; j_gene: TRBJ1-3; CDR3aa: CASSFPGLGENTIYF; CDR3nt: TGTGCCAGCAGCTTTCCAGGGCTTGGGGAAAACACCATATATTTT
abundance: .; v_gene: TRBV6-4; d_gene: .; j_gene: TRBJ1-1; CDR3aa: CASSSDRNTEAFF; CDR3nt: TGTGCCAGCAGTTCCGACAGGAACACTGAAGCTTTCTTT
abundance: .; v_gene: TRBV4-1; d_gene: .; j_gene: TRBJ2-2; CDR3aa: CASRSWDTGELFF; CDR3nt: TGCGCCAGCAGATCGTGGGACACCGGGGAGCTGTTTTTT
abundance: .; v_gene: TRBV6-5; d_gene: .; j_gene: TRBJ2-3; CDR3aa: CASSYSMGRQRGAQYF; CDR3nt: TGTGCCAGCAGTTACTCGATGGGGAGGCAGAGGGGTGCGCAGTATTTT
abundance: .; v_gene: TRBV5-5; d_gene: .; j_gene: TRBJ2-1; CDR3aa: CASSPFGRAGPYNEQFF; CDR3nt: TGTGCCAGCAGCCCCTTCGGACGGGCAGGGCCCTACAATGAGCAGTTCTTC
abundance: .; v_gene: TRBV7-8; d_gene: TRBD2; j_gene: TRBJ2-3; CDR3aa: CASSLFSGGAFQDTQYF; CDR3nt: TGTGCCAGCAGCTTATTCAGCGGGGGGGCTTTCCAAGATACGCAGTATTTT
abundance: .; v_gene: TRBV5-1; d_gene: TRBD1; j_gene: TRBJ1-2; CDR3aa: CASSDGTGANYGYTF; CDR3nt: TGCGCCAGCAGCGATGGGACAGGGGCCAACTATGGCTACACCTTC
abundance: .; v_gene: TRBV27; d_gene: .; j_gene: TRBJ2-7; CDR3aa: CASSFTESYEQYF; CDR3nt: TGTGCCAGCAGTTTCACAGAATCCTACGAGCAGTACTTC
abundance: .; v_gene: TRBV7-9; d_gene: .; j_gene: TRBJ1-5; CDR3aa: CASSPLRGEGPDQPQHF; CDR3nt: TGTGCCAGCAGCCCCCTACGGGGCGAGGGGCCCGATCAGCCCCAGCATTTT